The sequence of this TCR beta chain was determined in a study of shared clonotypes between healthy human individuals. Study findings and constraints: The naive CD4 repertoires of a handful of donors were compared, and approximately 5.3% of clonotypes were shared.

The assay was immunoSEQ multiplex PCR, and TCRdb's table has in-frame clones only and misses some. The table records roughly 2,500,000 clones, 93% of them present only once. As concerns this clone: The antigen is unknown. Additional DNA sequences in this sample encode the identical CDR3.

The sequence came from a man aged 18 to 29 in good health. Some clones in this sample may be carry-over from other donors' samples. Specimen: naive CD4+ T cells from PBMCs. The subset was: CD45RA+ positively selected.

In DNA, the CDR3 is TGTGCCAGCAGTACCATAGCGGGAACTAGCACAGATACGCAGTATTTT. This codes for CASSTIAGTSTDTQYF. This sequence joins TRBV28 and TRBJ2-3; 8 bases are shared with TRBD2. V was pared by 5 bases and J by 0 bases, with 7 bases of the junction left unmatched. This CDR3 comprises 16 residues. Germline CDR1 reads MDHEN; CDR2 reads SYDVKM.